A single sample is the source of the 25 T cell receptor beta chains below, sequenced in a study of blood T cell repertoires in COVID-19. Using immunoSEQ multiplex PCR, the repertoire was profiled, and TCRdb retains in-frame clones only, with some absent. The sample carries roughly 300,000 clones, approximately 86% recorded once. Sequencing was performed on peripheral blood. These receptors were taken from a man aged 18 to 30 with active or convalescent COVID-19.

The chain is built from TRBV7-8 and TRBJ2-3; D remains ambiguous. V was clipped by 4 bases and J by 5 bases, with 7 bases between them. This CDR3 is built from 12 residues. Germline CDR1 reads SGHVS; CDR2 reads FQNEAQ. CDR3 residues: CASSSRLDTQYF. CDR3 coding DNA: TGTGCCAGCAGCTCCCGACTAGATACGCAGTATTTT.

CDR3 in amino acids: CASSYGLAGSPLHF. The CDR3 DNA follows: TGTGCCAGCAGTTATGGACTGGCGGGTTCACCCCTCCACTTT. V is TRBV6-5 and J is TRBJ1-6; D is unresolved. The CDR3 extends over 14 amino acids. Germline assignment: CDR1 MNHEY and CDR2 SVGAGI. The germline V and J ends were trimmed by 3 bases and 9 bases, with 12 bases remaining between them.

CDR3 in amino acids: CASSPLRALDTEAFF. In DNA, the CDR3 is TGCGCCAGCAGTCCTTTGAGGGCCCTGGACACTGAAGCTTTCTTT. This chain joins TRBV10-1 and TRBJ1-1; D unclear. This CDR3 comprises 15 residues. CDR1 and CDR2 from the germline V gene are WNHNN and SYGVQD (reference sequence). V lost 5 bases to trimming and J lost 3 bases, with 16 bases between them.

CDR3 sequence (DNA): TGTGCCAGCAGGGGGGGAGAAGCAACTAATGAAAAACTGTTTTTT. It codes for CASRGGEATNEKLFF. This chain links TRBV13 with TRBJ1-4; a possible D gene is TRBD1 (5 bases). Germline V gene data show CDR1 as PRHDT and CDR2 as FYEKMQ (reference sequence). The CDR3 totals 15 residues. Deletions cut 6 bases from V and 0 bases from J, with 11 bases between. Full variable domain (rest looked up from reference TRBV13 and TRBJ1-4): AAGVIQSPRHLIKEKRETATLKCYPIPRHDTVYWYQQGPGQDPQFLISFYEKMQSDKGSIPDRFSAQQFSDYHSELNMSSLELGDSALYFCASRGGEATNEKLFFGSGTQLSVL.

V usage is TRBV12-5 and J usage is TRBJ2-7; a possible D gene is TRBD1 (8 bases). V was pared by 0 bases and J by 3 bases, with 15 bases between. This CDR3 is built from 16 residues. Per the germline V gene, CDR1 is LGHNT and CDR2 is FRNRAP. CDR3 nucleotides: TGTGCTAGTGGTTTGGTACAGGGGGGACTACTCTACGAGCAGTACTTC. It codes for CASGLVQGGLLYEQYF. Drawing the rest from reference TRBV12-5 and TRBJ2-7, the complete variable domain is DARVTQTPRHKVTEMGQEVTMRCQPILGHNTVFWYRQTMMQGLELLAYFRNRAPLDDSGMPKDRFSAEMPDATLATLKIQPSEPRDSAVYFCASGLVQGGLLYEQYFGPGTRLTVT.

The chain uses TRBV19 and TRBJ1-2; D call uncertain. Germline CDR1 LNHDA, CDR2 SQIVND (reference sequence). V was shortened by 1 base and J by 3 bases, with 15 bases between the two germline ends. The CDR3 loop spans 16 amino acids. The CDR3 DNA sequence: TGTGCCAGTAGTATAGGGGTAACGCGGATCGACTATGGCTACACCTTC. Translation gives CASSIGVTRIDYGYTF.

The genes are TRBV7-6 and TRBJ2-1; D gene ambiguous. The CDR3 runs to 15 residues. The V and J ends lost 5 bases and 2 bases respectively, with 13 bases between them. The germline V gene has CDR1 SGHVS and CDR2 FNYEAQ. The CDR3 loop is CASSRASQAYNEQFF. CDR3 in DNA: TGTGCCAGCAGCCGCGCATCCCAAGCCTACAATGAGCAGTTCTTC.

The chain links TRBV9 to TRBJ1-1; TRBD1 aligns across 7 bases. There are 14 residues in the CDR3. Germline V gene sequence: CDR1 SGDLS, CDR2 YYNGEE. V trimming: 2 bases; J trimming: 1 base; junction bases outside the gene matches: 2. The CDR3 spells CASSVGTENTEAFF. The CDR3 nucleotides read TGTGCCAGCAGCGTTGGGACAGAGAACACTGAAGCTTTCTTT.

This chain joins TRBV5-1 and TRBJ2-1; 7 bases agree with TRBD2. The germline CDR1 and CDR2 sequences are SGHRS and YFSETQ. The J segment lost 4 bases and the V segment lost 7 bases, leaving 11 bases of the junction unmatched. The CDR3 extends over 15 amino acids. The CDR3 nucleotides read TGCGCCAGCGGTCCCGGCGCGGGGGAGTACAATGAGCAGTTCTTC. The encoded protein is CASGPGAGEYNEQFF.

V is TRBV7-6 and J is TRBJ1-6; D remains unclear. The CDR3 is 18 amino acids. Germline lookup yields CDR1 SGHVS and CDR2 FNYEAQ. With 5 bases removed from V and 1 base from J, the gap between germline ends came to 18 bases. The DNA of the CDR3 is TGTGCCAGCAGCCGCAGGCCGAATTCGTTGTCCTATAATTCACCCCTCCACTTT. This gives the protein CASSRRPNSLSYNSPLHF.

The V call is TRBV10-3, the J call TRBJ1-3; 7 nucleotides line up with TRBD1. The CDR3 has 15 amino acids. V lost 5 bases and J lost 0; bases outside the gene matches: 4. In germline, CDR1 is ENHRY, CDR2 SYGVKD. CDR3 nucleotide sequence: TGTGCCATCAGTCAGGGGGATTTCTCTGGAAACACCATATATTTT. It encodes CAISQGDFSGNTIYF.

This clone was recorded once. The chain uses TRBV5-4 and TRBJ2-3; 8 bases align to TRBD2. The CDR3 loop spans 16 amino acids. Germline loops: CDR1 SGHNT, CDR2 YYREEE (reference sequence). V lost 2 bases to trimming and J lost 2 bases; unmatched junction nucleotides: 7. CDR3 nucleotide sequence: TGTGCCAGCAGCTTCATAGCGGGGAGAGACACAGATACGCAGTATTTT. Amino acid sequence: CASSFIAGRDTDTQYF.

The genes are TRBV5-1 and TRBJ2-3; D is possibly TRBD2 (5 bases). Looked up from germline, CDR1 is SGHRS and CDR2 is YFSETQ. Trimming stripped 4 bases from V and 10 bases from J, with 13 bases between. The CDR3 is 12 residues long. The CDR3 nucleotides are TGCGCCAGCAGCCTCGGCGAGGGAGCGCAGTATTTT. The encoded protein is CASSLGEGAQYF.

A single count supports this clone. V and J are TRBV5-4 and TRBJ2-7; the D gene is possibly TRBD2 (5 bases). Germline-derived CDR1 and CDR2 are SGHNT and YYREEE (reference sequence). Trimming took 5 bases from V and 2 from J, leaving 11 bases between them. CDR3 length: 13 residues. CDR3 coding DNA: TGTGCCAGCAGGGACGGGGTAACCTACGAGCAGTACTTC. It yields the protein CASRDGVTYEQYF. The variable domain in full, completed from reference TRBV5-4 and TRBJ2-7, reads ETGVTQSPTHLIKTRGQQVTLRCSSQSGHNTVSWYQQALGQGPQFIFQYYREEENGRGNFPPRFSGLQFPNYSSELNVNALELDDSALYLCASRDGVTYEQYFGPGTRLTVT.

This clone has just one count. This chain joins TRBV19 and TRBJ1-1; a possible D gene is TRBD1 (6 bases). The germline V gene encodes CDR1 LNHDA and CDR2 SQIVND (reference sequence). Trimming took 3 bases from V and 10 from J, leaving 15 bases between them. The CDR3 extends over 13 amino acids. CDR3 nucleotide sequence: TGTGCCAGTAGTATTCCCTGGGGGGGCGCAGCTTTCTTT. It encodes CASSIPWGGAAFF.

The chain's CDR3 is CASSPPDNSPLHF. The CDR3 nucleotides read TGTGCCAGCAGCCCTCCGGATAATTCACCCCTCCACTTT. This chain links TRBV7-9 with TRBJ1-6; the D is unclear. Germline CDR1 reads SEHNR; CDR2 reads FQNEAQ (reference sequence). The CDR3 consists of 13 residues. Trimming removed 5 bases from V and 5 bases from J, with 7 bases in between.

V gene TRBV9 combines with J gene TRBJ2-1; unclear D gene. The CDR3 extends over 16 amino acids. Between the trimmed V and J ends, which lost 0 bases and 0 bases, there was a span of 10 bases. Per germline, CDR1 SGDLS and CDR2 YYNGEE. CDR3 nucleotide sequence: TGTGCCAGCAGCGTAGAGCCCTGGAGCTCCTACAATGAGCAGTTCTTC. Translated: CASSVEPWSSYNEQFF.

This clone was recorded a few times. The rearrangement uses TRBV27 and TRBJ1-5, with D possibly matching TRBD1 (5 bases). The V gene lost 4 bases and the J gene lost 0 bases, with 7 bases spanning the gap. The CDR3 consists of 14 residues. The germline V gene encodes CDR1 MNHEY and CDR2 SMNVEV (reference sequence). The DNA for the CDR3 is TGTGCCAGCAGTTCGGGGGATAGCAATCAGCCCCAGCATTTT. Translating it yields CASSSGDSNQPQHF.

The chain links TRBV7-9 to TRBJ1-5; 9 bases agree with TRBD1. V lost 1 base to trimming and J lost 0 bases; unmatched junction nucleotides: 7. The length of the CDR3 is 18 residues. Germline values: CDR1 SEHNR, CDR2 FQNEAQ (reference sequence). Here the CDR3 reads CASSLEDRGPYSNQPQHF. The DNA for the CDR3 is TGTGCCAGCAGCTTAGAGGACAGGGGCCCGTATAGCAATCAGCCCCAGCATTTT.

This clone was observed at least ten times. J is TRBJ1-1 and V is TRBV19; perhaps TRBD1 as D (6 bases). CDR1 and CDR2 from the germline V gene are LNHDA and SQIVND (reference sequence). The length of the CDR3 is 16 residues. The V gene lost 2 bases and the J gene lost 1 base, with 14 bases spanning the gap. This CDR3 is CASSIWDNCANTEAFF. In nucleotides, the CDR3 is TGTGCCAGTAGTATATGGGACAATTGTGCGAACACTGAAGCTTTCTTT.

The chain recombines TRBV21-1 with TRBJ1-5; the table's D call TRBD1 went unverified against the DNA. TRBV21-1 is classified as a pseudogene. The CDR3 covers 16 residues. The CDR3 sequence: CASSKVHREIIQPQHF. Here the CDR3 DNA reads TGTGCCAGCAGCAAAGTACACAGGGAAATAATACAGCCCCAGCATTTT.

CDR3 residues: CASSPPGTLGTDTQYF. CDR3 in DNA: TGTGCCAGCTCACCACCTGGGACATTGGGCACAGATACGCAGTATTTT. The rearrangement uses TRBV18 and TRBJ2-3, with D possibly matching TRBD1 (6 bases). V lost 0 bases, J lost 1 base, and 11 bases lay in between. CDR3 size: 16 residues. Germline lookup yields CDR1 KGHSH and CDR2 LQKENI.

Comments on this clone: At one of its ends the junction is not consistent with the germline gene, which may arise from a read error. The same CDR3 also results from other DNA sequences found in this sample. V usage is TRBV25-1 and J usage is TRBJ1-2, with TRBD1 matching 7 bases. The length of the CDR3 is 15 residues. Looked up from germline, CDR1 is MGHDK and CDR2 is SYGVNS. The DNA for the CDR3 is TGTGCCAGTAGTCGACCCCAGGGGGAGCCCTTCGCTTACGCCTTC. It translates to CASSRPQGEPFAYAF.

The chain couples TRBV19 to TRBJ2-2; the match to TRBD2 covers 7 bases. The V segment lost 0 bases and the J segment 3 bases; nucleotides outside the gene matches: 7. Germline V gene lookup returns CDR1 LNHDA and CDR2 SQIVND (reference sequence). The CDR3 extends over 17 amino acids. The CDR3 is CASSIDQASGYTGELFF. CDR3 coding DNA: TGTGCCAGTAGTATAGATCAGGCTAGCGGATACACCGGGGAGCTGTTTTTT. Full variable domain (rest looked up from reference TRBV19 and TRBJ2-2): DGGITQSPKYLFRKEGQNVTLSCEQNLNHDAMYWYRQDPGQGLRLIYYSQIVNDFQKGDIAEGYSVSREKKESFPLTVTSAQKNPTAFYLCASSIDQASGYTGELFFGEGSRLTVL.

This clone was picked up one time. The DNA for the CDR3 is TGTGCCAGCATTCCCGTCAGGGACGGGGAGCTGTTTTTT. Translating gives CASIPVRDGELFF. The chain combines TRBV6-6 with TRBJ2-2; the D gene is possibly TRBD1 (5 bases). Germline loops: CDR1 MNHNY, CDR2 SVGAGI (reference sequence). V was cut by 7 bases and J by 7 bases, with 13 bases left in between. This CDR3 contains 13 residues.